These T cell receptor beta chains were read from a single sample in a study of monozygotic twins with inflammatory bowel disease. TCRdb reprocessed the 5' RACE reads and keeps a single row for each CDR3 protein, giving no DNA. The listing contains around 410,000 distinct CDR3 sequences. Sequencing was performed on blood. The receptors derive from a human donor with ulcerative colitis or Crohn's disease, or a healthy co-twin of an affected twin (not recorded which). Both conserved end residues are part of each CDR3. The order of the fields is J gene, V gene, CDR3 protein.

TRBJ1-2 | TRBV27 | CASSFGGANYGYTF
TRBJ1-2 | TRBV18 | CASSPLPGRGDYGYTF
TRBJ2-5 | TRBV28 | CASSLRGSKETQYF
TRBJ2-1 | TRBV18 | CASSLTSLAINEQFF
TRBJ1-4 | TRBV3-1 | CASSQHSGVEKLFF
TRBJ2-3 | TRBV29-1 | CSVEGYLGTDTQYF
TRBJ2-3 | TRBV13 | CASSLSGVNTQYF
TRBJ2-3 | TRBV29-1 | CSVGSGRAGRTDTQYF
TRBJ2-7 | TRBV6-1 | CASSTGTSGSQTYEQYF
TRBJ2-1 | TRBV29-1 | CSVTQGTEQFF
TRBJ1-4 | TRBV7-2 | CASSLRLTEKLFF
TRBJ1-2 | TRBV6-1 | CASNRPGGYTF
TRBJ2-1 | TRBV5-6 | CASSLIDREQFF
TRBJ2-1 | TRBV6-1 | CASWRGGPASYNEQFF
TRBJ2-6 | TRBV5-1 | CASSPVPLDGANVLTF
TRBJ2-6 | TRBV12-3/TRBV12-4 | CASSFGLSSGANVLTF
TRBJ1-4 | TRBV12-3/TRBV12-4 | CASSLWTGGGRGEKLFF
TRBJ1-6 | TRBV4-3 | CASSQDRGSYNSPLHF
TRBJ2-5 | TRBV24-1 | CAITPGLASETQYF
TRBJ2-2 | TRBV15 | CATSRDPDTGELFF